These 24 T cell receptor beta chains share one sample of origin, sequenced in a study of post-analysis software for immune sequencing data. Findings and caveats of the study: A few TRBV segments occurring more often in patients than controls included TRBV5-6, TRBV5-1 and TRBV20-1.

The antigens of these receptors remain unknown. Prepared TCR beta cDNA libraries contained unique molecular identifiers. TCRdb itself ran the PCR reads through MiXCR, one entry per CDR3 protein. The sample has hundreds of thousands of distinct CDR3 sequences, roughly two fifths seen once. Sequencing was done on a sample of blood. The source is a girl aged 5-17 years with multiple sclerosis.

This sequence joins TRBV29-1 and TRBJ2-4, with D possibly TRBD2 on 6 matching bases. This CDR3 spans 16 amino acids. CDR1 and CDR2 (germline): SQVTM, ANQGSEA. Trimming removed 4 bases at V and 13 bases at J, with 29 bases between. The CDR3 sequence is CSVGGRRDSLSYKQYF. In nucleotides, the CDR3 is TGCAGCGTTGGGGGTAGGAGGGACTCACTTTCCTACAAGCAGTACTTC.

The chain employs TRBV6-6 and TRBJ2-5, with 8 positions matching TRBD2. Per the germline V gene, CDR1 is MNHNY and CDR2 is SVGAGI (reference sequence). The CDR3 consists of 15 residues. After removal of 5 bases from V and 4 bases from J, the junction contained 9 bases not matched to a gene. The DNA for the CDR3 is TGTGCCAGCAGTACCCCTCGGGGGGGAGGAGAGACCCAGTACTTC. It specifies CASSTPRGGGETQYF.

This clonotype was seen more than once but under ten times. A much larger clone differs from this one at a single base, so this may be a read error. This chain links TRBV5-1 with TRBJ2-7, with TRBD2 matching over 12 bases. The length of the CDR3 is 20 residues. In germline, CDR1 is SGHRS, CDR2 YFSETQ. Unmatched junction bases numbered 21, after V lost 2 bases and J lost 6 bases. CDR3 sequence (DNA): TGCGCCAGCAGCTTTAGGACGCTGGCGTCGACTAGCGGGGGTTGCGGCGAGCAGTACTTC. Its protein is CASSFRTLASTSGGCGEQYF.

The chain employs TRBV12-3 or TRBV12-4 and TRBJ2-3; D is ambiguous. This CDR3 has 15 residues. Trimming pared 3 bases from V and 0 bases from J, leaving 10 bases between. This CDR3 is CASSLRASSTDTQYF. The CDR3 DNA sequence: TGTGCCAGCAGTTTGAGAGCTTCTAGCACAGATACGCAGTATTTT.

The chain's CDR3 is CSARPRGRGVETQYF. As DNA, the CDR3 is TGCAGTGCTAGACCCCGAGGGAGGGGCGTAGAGACCCAGTACTTC. The V gene is TRBV20-1, the J gene TRBJ2-5; 7 positions agree with TRBD2. V trimming: 2 bases; J trimming: 4 bases; junction bases outside the gene matches: 10. CDR1 and CDR2 (germline): DFQATT, SNEGSKA (reference sequence). The CDR3 contains 15 residues.

V is TRBV12-3 or TRBV12-4 and J is TRBJ1-2, with TRBD1 identical over 8 bases. Trimming cost V 5 bases and J 2 bases; bases outside gene matches: 7. The CDR3 runs to 15 residues. The CDR3 spells CASSPVDRANYGYTF. The CDR3 DNA reads TGTGCCAGCAGTCCGGTGGACAGGGCGAACTATGGCTACACCTTC.

The rearrangement uses TRBV29-1 and TRBJ2-5; 7 nucleotides agree with TRBD2. Trimming took 7 bases from V and 5 from J; bases not matched to a gene: 4. CDR1 SQVTM and CDR2 ANQGSEA come from the germline V gene. This CDR3 is 11 amino acids long. Here the CDR3 DNA reads TGCAGCGGGGGGGGAAGGGAGACCCAGTACTTC. Its protein product is CSGGGRETQYF.

The chain uses TRBV28 and TRBJ2-3; 8 nucleotides align to TRBD2. The germline CDR1 and CDR2 sequences are MDHEN and SYDVKM. V gave up 7 bases and J gave up 2 bases; unmatched junction bases: 11. The CDR3 spans 16 residues. The CDR3 reads CASTPVSGTITDTQYF. Here the CDR3 DNA reads TGTGCCAGCACCCCGGTTAGCGGGACGATCACAGATACGCAGTATTTT. Full variable domain (remainder filled in from reference TRBV28 and TRBJ2-3): DVKVTQSSRYLVKRTGEKVFLECVQDMDHENMFWYRQDPGLGLRLIYFSYDVKMKEKGDIPEGYSVSREKKERFSLILESASTNQTSMYLCASTPVSGTITDTQYFGPGTRLTVL.

V usage is TRBV10-3 and J usage is TRBJ1-1; D might be TRBD1 (6 bases). Germline V gives CDR1 ENHRY, CDR2 SYGVKD. The V gene lost 7 bases and the J gene lost 0 bases, with 12 bases spanning the gap. The CDR3 runs to 14 residues. CDR3 sequence reads: CAITADSLNTEAFF. The CDR3, as DNA: TGTGCCATCACCGCGGACAGTTTGAACACTGAAGCTTTCTTT.

In this sample, this clonotype turned up many times. One end of the junction varies from germline; a read error may be responsible. In nucleotides, the CDR3 is TGTGCCAGCAGGTTAGCGGGAGGGGAGACCCAGTACTTC. Amino acids: CASRLAGGETQYF. The gene calls are TRBV12-3 or TRBV12-4 and TRBJ2-5, with TRBD2 matching 11 bases. The CDR3 covers 13 residues.

This clonotype has only a few counts. V and J are TRBV5-1 and TRBJ2-7; 8 bases are a match to TRBD1. Germline V lookup: CDR1 SGHRS, CDR2 YFSETQ. This CDR3 region has 16 residues. V dropped 5 bases and J dropped 0; count of bases not matched to a gene: 10. CDR3 DNA: TGCGCCAGCAGTCCCCGGGACAGGACCTCCTCCTACGAGCAGTACTTC. Translation: CASSPRDRTSSYEQYF.

This clonotype turned up a few times. The V gene is TRBV12-3 or TRBV12-4, the J gene TRBJ2-5, with no clear D. Trimming left V 7 bases short and J 5 bases short, with 11 bases between. The CDR3 is 12 residues long. The CDR3 sequence is CASTRAGETQYF. The CDR3 region has the DNA TGTGCCAGCACCCGAGCTGGGGAGACCCAGTACTTC.

The CDR3 bases are TGCAGCCAGTGGGGGGGCGCAAGGGGCACTGAAGCTTTCTTT. It is translated as CSQWGGARGTEAFF. This chain links TRBV29-1 with TRBJ1-1; TRBD1 is a possible D gene (6 bases). There are 14 residues in the CDR3. Germline V CDR1 and CDR2: SQVTM, ANQGSEA. V was pared by 8 bases and J by 4 bases, with 20 bases between.

The rearrangement links TRBV7-8 to TRBJ2-1; D possibly corresponds to TRBD2 (5 bases). CDR3 length: 16 residues. The germline gives CDR1 SGHVS, CDR2 FQNEAQ. Trimming cost V 4 bases and J 0 bases, with 13 bases left between them. The CDR3 DNA sequence: TGTGCCAGCAGCTGGGGTCTAGCTGTCTCCTACAATGAGCAGTTCTTC. Protein: CASSWGLAVSYNEQFF.

This chain links TRBV6-1 with TRBJ2-7, with 9 bases fitting TRBD1. CDR1 is MNHNS and CDR2 is SASEGT in the germline V gene. V lost 6 bases and J lost 3; bases outside the gene matches: 3. This CDR3 comprises 13 residues. The CDR3 nucleotides read TGTGCCAGCAGGGACAGGGGTTACTACGAGCAGTACTTC. Translating gives CASRDRGYYEQYF.

This chain joins TRBV18 and TRBJ2-5, with TRBD1 identical over 11 bases. Trimming at V came to 3 bases and at J to 4 bases, leaving 4 bases not matched to a gene. Germline V CDR1 and CDR2: KGHSH, LQKENI. This CDR3 spans 15 amino acids. Here the CDR3 reads CASSPGQGASETQYF. DNA for the CDR3: TGTGCCAGCTCACCCGGACAGGGGGCTTCAGAGACCCAGTACTTC.

This clonotype came up once. The rearrangement uses TRBV12-3 or TRBV12-4 and TRBJ2-1; 9 nucleotides line up with TRBD2. Unmatched junction bases numbered 4, after V lost 1 base and J lost 9 bases. The CDR3 consists of 14 residues. CDR3 coding DNA: TGTGCCAGCAGTTTAGGGCGGGGGGGCCTTGAGCAGTTCTTC. This codes for CASSLGRGGLEQFF.

CDR3 residues: CASSPALLAAEVTNEKLFF. The CDR3 DNA reads TGTGCCAGCAGCCCGGCGCTTTTGGCCGCGGAGGTGACTAATGAAAAACTGTTTTTT. This chain links TRBV5-5 with TRBJ1-4; D is uncertain. V gave up 4 bases and J gave up 2 bases, with 24 bases separating them. The CDR3 has 19 residues. Germline loops: CDR1 SGHKS, CDR2 YYEKEE (reference sequence).

This chain joins TRBV6-5 and TRBJ2-1; the D gene is possibly TRBD2 (5 bases). Germline lookup yields CDR1 MNHEY and CDR2 SVGAGI. V dropped 2 bases and J dropped 4 bases, with 12 bases sitting between them. The CDR3 sequence is 15 residues long. The CDR3 loop reads CASSYARGIYNEQFF. DNA of the CDR3: TGTGCCAGCAGTTACGCACGGGGAATTTACAATGAGCAGTTCTTC.

The chain combines TRBV20-1 with TRBJ2-5; 15 bases fit TRBD2. From germline, CDR1 is DFQATT and CDR2 SNEGSKA (reference sequence). The V segment lost 3 bases and the J segment 4 bases; nucleotides outside the gene matches: 12. CDR3 length equals 18 residues. The CDR3, as DNA: TGCAGTGCTAGGCGGACTAGCGGGGGGGTCCAGGGTGGAGAGACCCAGTACTTC. Protein product: CSARRTSGGVQGGETQYF.

This clonotype was seen only once. The chain uses TRBV5-1 and TRBJ2-3, with 9 bases aligning to TRBD2. CDR3 length equals 16 residues. Germline CDR1 SGHRS, CDR2 YFSETQ. V lost 2 bases to trimming and J lost 4 bases; unmatched junction nucleotides: 8. The CDR3 region has the DNA TGCGCCAGCAGCTTTAGTAGCGGGAGCTTTGCAGATACGCAGTATTTT. This sequence encodes CASSFSSGSFADTQYF.

This clonotype has just a few counts. The CDR3 DNA reads TGTGCCAGCAGCCTGGGACAGACCTACTACACCTTC. It is translated as CASSLGQTYYTF. This rearrangement joins TRBV3-1 to TRBJ1-2; TRBD1 aligns across 7 bases. In germline, CDR1 is LGHDT, CDR2 YNNKEL (reference sequence). CDR3 size: 12 residues. The V segment lost 4 bases and the J segment 10 bases; nucleotides outside the gene matches: 6.

V usage is TRBV3-1 and J usage is TRBJ1-2, with TRBD1 as a possible D gene (6 bases). V was clipped by 4 bases and J by 7 bases, with 19 bases between them. The germline V gene has CDR1 LGHDT and CDR2 YNNKEL (reference sequence). This CDR3 is built from 15 residues. The CDR3 reads CASSPQTGPSGGYTF. Written as DNA, the CDR3 is TGTGCCAGCAGCCCTCAGACAGGACCCTCGGGTGGCTACACCTTC.

The rearrangement joins TRBV6-5 to TRBJ1-1; TRBD1 matches at 7 bases. Germline CDR1 MNHEY, CDR2 SVGAGI. The CDR3 is 14 amino acids. Trimming at V came to 2 bases and at J to 5 bases, leaving 5 bases not matched to a gene. CDR3 DNA: TGTGCCAGCAGTTACCGACAGGGAAGGACTGAAGCTTTCTTT. Its protein product is CASSYRQGRTEAFF.